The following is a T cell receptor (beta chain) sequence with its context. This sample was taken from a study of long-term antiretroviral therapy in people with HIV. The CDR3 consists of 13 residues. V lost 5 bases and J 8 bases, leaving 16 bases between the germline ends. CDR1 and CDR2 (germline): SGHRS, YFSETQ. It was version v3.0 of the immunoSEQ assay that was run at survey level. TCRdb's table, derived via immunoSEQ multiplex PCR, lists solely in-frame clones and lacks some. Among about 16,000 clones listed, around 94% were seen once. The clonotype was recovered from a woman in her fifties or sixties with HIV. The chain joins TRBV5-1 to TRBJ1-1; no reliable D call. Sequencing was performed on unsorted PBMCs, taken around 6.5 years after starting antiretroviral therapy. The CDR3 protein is CASRELPTSEAFF. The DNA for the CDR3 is TGCGCCAGCAGGGAACTACCGACCTCAGAAGCTTTCTTT.